This T cell receptor beta chain appears in the sequencing data of a study of T cell responses to AZD1222 COVID-19 vaccine. Study-level results: Scientists sampled the repertoires only once the peak T cell response had passed. Donors, mostly white British, included more females; clonal diversity was possibly underestimated. In the spike-specific TCR repertoire, nearly half reportedly target unmutated variant regions.

The CDR3 spans 13 residues. Germline V gene sequence: CDR1 GTSNPN, CDR2 SVGIG (reference sequence). The V end lost 5 bases, the J end lost 6 bases, and 14 bases lay between the germline ends. Details on this clone: The antigen is unknown.

Clones were sequenced by immunoSEQ multiplex PCR, and TCRdb holds only the in-frame ones, with some missing. The top ten hold over 1.5% of the sample, which has about 200,000 clones, approximately 94% seen once. Specimen: peripheral blood, collected 28 days after the second dose of the MenACWY control vaccine. This receptor was obtained from an adult who received the MenACWY meningococcal vaccine as a control. The J gene is TRBJ2-1, the V gene TRBV30; D might be TRBD1 (7 bases). CDR3 protein: CAWARQGGNEQFF. CDR3 nucleotides: TGTGCCTGGGCCCGGCAGGGGGGCAATGAGCAGTTCTTC.